The clone carrying this T cell receptor beta chain was observed a single time. This specimen comes from a study of blood T cell repertoires in COVID-19. Original processing notes: Quantification of nucleated cells was approximated via reference gene primer amplification. The method was immunoSEQ multiplex PCR; TCRdb's version includes in-frame clones alone and lacks a portion of them. V and J calls plus clone size are reproduced from that table; the DNA served to infer D and trimming. Altogether about 210,000 clones are present, about 82% being singletons, with the ten largest covering around 6%. Participants came from about two dozen US areas, aged roughly 18 to 90 years. Membership in each cohort depended on participant-reported clinical history. The germline gives CDR1 MDHEN, CDR2 SYDVKM. V was clipped by 10 bases and J by 0 bases; unmatched bases: 9. The length of the CDR3 is 16 residues.

Sequencing input: PBMCs or T cells enriched from blood (not recorded which). The origin of this receptor is a man aged 35 to 55 with acute COVID-19. The chain combines TRBV28 with TRBJ2-7; 13 bases map to TRBD2. This CDR3 is CATLGLAGSRSYEQYF. CDR3 DNA: TGTGCCACCCTGGGACTAGCGGGATCTCGCTCCTACGAGCAGTACTTC.